Presented here are 14 T cell receptor beta chains from one specimen sequenced in a study of vaccination and CD4 T cells after COVID-19. Treatment in this sample: approximately nine-day PBMC culture with coronavirus spike peptide pools or control peptides (ViraFEST assay). Their specific antigens are unknown. Researchers used the Oncomine TCR Beta short-read assay to sequence DNA from cultured CD4+ T cells. TCRdb ran MiXCR on the PCR reads and lists one entry per CDR3 protein. The data hold some 15,000 distinct CDR3 sequences, with about 46% observed a single time. What was sequenced was cultured CD4+ T cells from blood. These receptors were obtained from a human donor with COVID-19.

The gene calls are TRBV7-9 and TRBJ1-1, with TRBD1 matching 7 bases. There are 19 residues in the CDR3. The germline V gene encodes CDR1 SEHNR and CDR2 FQNEAQ (reference sequence). Trimming cost V 2 bases and J 4 bases; bases outside gene matches: 19. CDR3 nucleotide sequence: TGTGCCAGCAGCTTACGGGGGACAGCCGGGGGCCTAAGGGGCACTGAAGCTTTCTTT. This codes for CASSLRGTAGGLRGTEAFF.

This clonotype was observed a handful of times. The chain employs TRBV20-1 and TRBJ1-1; no definite D call. Trimming took off 1 base at V and 7 bases at J, with 13 bases between the two ends. The CDR3 contains 13 residues. Per the germline V gene, CDR1 is DFQATT and CDR2 is SNEGSKA (reference sequence). CDR3 sequence reads: CSARGSRQFEAFF. The CDR3 DNA follows: TGCAGTGCTAGAGGGAGTCGTCAGTTTGAAGCTTTCTTT.

The J gene is TRBJ1-2, the V gene TRBV28, with D perhaps matching TRBD1 (6 bases). Deletions cut 3 bases from V and 3 bases from J, with 8 bases between. CDR1 is MDHEN and CDR2 is SYDVKM in the germline V gene. The CDR3 runs 13 residues. CDR3 nucleotides: TGTGCCAGCAGTTTGAGGACAGACTATGGCTACACCTTC. Translating it yields CASSLRTDYGYTF.

The chain carries TRBV7-2 and TRBJ1-6; D might be TRBD1 (5 bases). The CDR3 spans 14 residues. The V and J ends lost 3 bases and 7 bases respectively, with 10 bases between them. The germline V gene has CDR1 SGHTA and CDR2 FQGNSA. CDR3 nucleotides: TGTGCCAGCAGCTTGGAACCAGGGAATTCACCCCTCCACTTT. It codes for CASSLEPGNSPLHF.

This chain connects TRBV5-1 to TRBJ1-6, with D maybe TRBD1 (5 bases). The CDR3 length is 14 residues. Germline assignment: CDR1 SGHRS and CDR2 YFSETQ. Trimming cost V 4 bases and J 5 bases, with 10 bases left between them. The CDR3, as DNA: TGCGCCAGCAGCGAGGGACTTAATAATTCACCCCTCCACTTT. It codes for CASSEGLNNSPLHF.

V gene TRBV2 combines with J gene TRBJ1-5; possibly TRBD1 for D (6 bases). The V end was cut by 7 bases, the J end by 3 bases, with 16 bases between. Germline lookup yields CDR1 SNHLY and CDR2 FYNNEI. This CDR3 is 15 amino acids long. Written as DNA, the CDR3 is TGTGCCAGCACCGAAAAGGGACAAATCAATCAGCCCCAGCATTTT. Its translation is CASTEKGQINQPQHF. Filled out from reference TRBV2 and TRBJ1-5, the complete variable domain reads EPEVTQTPSHQVTQMGQEVILRCVPISNHLYFYWYRQILGQKVEFLVSFYNNEISEKSEIFDDQFSVERPDGSNFTLKIRSTKLEDSAMYFCASTEKGQINQPQHFGDGTRLSIL.

Concerning this clonotype: A junction end diverges from the germline sequence, so it may reflect a read error. The CDR3 DNA is TGTGCCAGCAGACAGGGAGGGGCTTCTGGCGGCCTTCGCGCCTTC. Its protein product is CASRQGGASGGLRAF. The chain combines TRBV28 with TRBJ1-2, with D possibly being TRBD1 (6 bases). The CDR3 is 15 residues long. Germline V CDR1 and CDR2: MDHEN, SYDVKM.

J is TRBJ2-3 and V is TRBV11-2, with no clear D. The germline CDR1 and CDR2 sequences are SGHAT and FQNNGV. V was pared by 5 bases and J by 1 base, with 13 bases between. This CDR3 spans 15 amino acids. The CDR3 loop reads CASSLHAQGTDTQYF. CDR3 nucleotides: TGTGCCAGCAGCCTCCATGCCCAGGGCACAGATACGCAGTATTTT.

The rearrangement uses TRBV27 and TRBJ2-1; 7 bases line up with TRBD1. Trimming took 3 bases from V and 8 from J; bases not matched to a gene: 10. The germline V gene encodes CDR1 MNHEY and CDR2 SMNVEV (reference sequence). The CDR3 is 15 amino acids. CDR3 sequence: CASSFLVAGGDEQFF. The CDR3 DNA follows: TGTGCCAGCAGTTTTCTTGTGGCAGGGGGAGATGAGCAGTTCTTC.

The chain couples TRBV19 to TRBJ2-1; D is uncertain. V was shortened by 3 bases and J by 6 bases, with 12 bases between the two germline ends. The CDR3 runs to 14 residues. Germline CDR1 and CDR2: LNHDA and SQIVND (reference sequence). In nucleotides, the CDR3 is TGTGCCAGTAGTATTCGGGTCAGGCCCAATGAGCAGTTCTTC. It specifies CASSIRVRPNEQFF.

This clonotype showed up just a few times. The chain joins TRBV19 to TRBJ1-4, with 7 bases lining up with TRBD1. The junction had 2 bases not matched to a gene; V was cut back by 3 bases and J by 7 bases. This CDR3 is built from 13 residues. The germline gives CDR1 LNHDA, CDR2 SQIVND (reference sequence). As DNA, the CDR3 is TGTGCCAGTAGTATTGACAGGGCTGAAAAACTGTTTTTT. Its translation: CASSIDRAEKLFF.

This clonotype was found a few times. The CDR3: CSARGTLGSNQPQHF. As DNA, the CDR3 is TGCAGTGCTAGAGGGACCCTGGGAAGCAATCAGCCCCAGCATTTT. This chain connects TRBV20-1 to TRBJ1-5; D unclear. The CDR3 runs 15 residues. V was cut by 1 base and J by 1 base, with 11 bases left in between. Germline-derived CDR1 and CDR2 are DFQATT and SNEGSKA (reference sequence).

The chain has TRBV14 and TRBJ1-2; the D is unclear. The V and J ends lost 1 base and 7 bases respectively, with 13 bases between them. The CDR3 extends over 14 amino acids. Germline V CDR1 and CDR2: SGHDN, FVKESK. CDR3 region: CASSQARYTSGYTF. The DNA for the CDR3 is TGTGCCAGCAGCCAAGCCAGGTATACGAGTGGCTACACCTTC.

The rearrangement uses TRBV12-3 or TRBV12-4 and TRBJ2-3; 8 bases are shared with TRBD1. The CDR3 covers 15 residues. After removal of 1 base from V and 0 bases from J, the junction contained 0 bases not matched to a gene. Here the CDR3 DNA reads TGTGCCAGCAGTTTAGGGGACAGGAGCACAGATACGCAGTATTTT. This codes for CASSLGDRSTDTQYF.